This TCR beta chain was recovered during a study of blood T cell repertoires in COVID-19. Study in general: Specimens from acute and convalescent COVID-19 originated in the United States, Italy and Spain.

The CDR3 is 15 amino acids. CDR1 and CDR2 from the germline V gene are SGHVS and FNYEAQ. Trimming left V 1 base short and J 3 bases short, with 13 bases between. Sequencing used immunoSEQ multiplex PCR; TCRdb keeps in-frame clones, though not all of them. The sample has a few hundred thousand clones, 85% to 90% seen once. This chain links TRBV7-6 with TRBJ2-7; tentatively, D is TRBD1 (5 bases). The sequencing input was peripheral blood. This TCR came from a woman aged 65 to 85 with active or convalescent COVID-19. The CDR3 bases are TGTGCCAGCAGCTTAGTATCGGACACCTTCTACGAGCAGTACTTC. Amino acid sequence: CASSLVSDTFYEQYF.